Below, 23 T cell receptor beta chains from the same sample are listed, as sequenced in a study of radiotherapy plus CTLA-4 blockade in lung cancer (dated by TCRdb to 2016 to 2019). The library came from the immunoSEQ multiplex PCR assay. What TCRdb holds here is the immuneACCESS table cut down to in-frame rearrangements. Part of the clones is not present; checked against another copy, under half of the missing clones reflect an unresolved V gene, and the others are unexplained. Across this sample there are more than 80,000 clones, with approximately 87% seen only once. 2.4% of the sample goes to the ten largest clones. Here the sequenced sample was peripheral blood, taken from a patient treated with radiotherapy plus ipilimumab. Every receptor here comes from a human donor with non-small cell lung cancer that progressed on radiotherapy plus ipilimumab. Some clones in this sample may be carry-over from other donors' samples.

The CDR3 region is CASSFGRDSNYGYTF. The CDR3 nucleotides are TGTGCCAGCAGCTTTGGCCGCGACTCTAACTATGGCTACACCTTC. This sequence joins TRBV7-9 and TRBJ1-2, with D hard to call. The CDR3 extends over 15 amino acids. CDR1 and CDR2 from the germline V gene are SEHNR and FQNEAQ (reference sequence). Trimming took 3 bases from V and 0 from J, leaving 11 bases between them.

The chain uses TRBV7-9 and TRBJ1-2; D is uncertain. V gave up 1 base and J gave up 3 bases, with 6 bases separating them. Germline lookup yields CDR1 SEHNR and CDR2 FQNEAQ (reference sequence). This CDR3 spans 13 amino acids. In DNA form, the CDR3 reads TGTGCCAGCAGCTTAGACCCCTACTATGGCTACACCTTC. Translated: CASSLDPYYGYTF.

The chain joins TRBV5-1 to TRBJ2-3, with D perhaps matching TRBD1 (5 bases). Germline CDR1 reads SGHRS; CDR2 reads YFSETQ. CDR3 length: 15 residues. The ends were cut back, 0 bases at V and 0 bases at J, with 8 bases in the middle. CDR3 residues: CASSLGQISTDTQYF. Written as DNA, the CDR3 is TGCGCCAGCAGCTTGGGACAGATTAGCACAGATACGCAGTATTTT.

The chain has TRBV19 and TRBJ2-1; 8 bases are a match to TRBD2. Trimming at V came to 5 bases and at J to 7 bases, leaving 16 bases not matched to a gene. Germline CDR1 LNHDA, CDR2 SQIVND (reference sequence). This CDR3 has 17 residues. The CDR3 bases are TGTGCCAGTAGTTTCGGGACCGGGACTAGAGGAAATAATGAGCAGTTCTTC. Translation: CASSFGTGTRGNNEQFF.

The V call is TRBV6-4, the J call TRBJ2-7; maybe TRBD1 (5 bases). Trimming removed 9 bases from V and 5 bases from J, with 17 bases in between. Germline V gene lookup returns CDR1 MRHNA and CDR2 SNTAGT. The CDR3 is 13 amino acids. CDR3 sequence (DNA): TGTGCCAGTATACGGACAAACCGCCACGAGCAGTACTTC. Its protein product is CASIRTNRHEQYF.

This clone was observed a handful of times. The chain links TRBV6-6 to TRBJ1-1; 7 bases fit TRBD1. The CDR3 sequence is 14 residues long. Trimming cost V 4 bases and J 1 base; bases outside gene matches: 3. Germline V gene data show CDR1 as MNHNY and CDR2 as SVGAGI (reference sequence). The CDR3 sequence is CASSFSGGNTEAFF. CDR3 coding DNA: TGTGCCAGCAGTTTTTCAGGGGGGAACACTGAAGCTTTCTTT.

This clone is medium-sized. V gene TRBV19 combines with J gene TRBJ1-4, with D maybe TRBD1 (5 bases). Trimming took 5 bases from V and 6 from J, leaving 10 bases between them. CDR3 length equals 13 residues. Germline V gene sequence: CDR1 LNHDA, CDR2 SQIVND (reference sequence). The CDR3: CASSSGNDEKLFF. DNA for the CDR3: TGTGCCAGTAGTTCAGGGAATGATGAAAAACTGTTTTTT. The variable domain in full, completed from reference TRBV19 and TRBJ1-4, reads DGGITQSPKYLFRKEGQNVTLSCEQNLNHDAMYWYRQDPGQGLRLIYYSQIVNDFQKGDIAEGYSVSREKKESFPLTVTSAQKNPTAFYLCASSSGNDEKLFFGSGTQLSVL.

The genes are TRBV6-4 and TRBJ1-2, with 7 bases fitting TRBD1. In germline, CDR1 is MRHNA, CDR2 SNTAGT. The ends lost 5 bases at V and 8 bases at J; junction bases unmatched: 8. The CDR3 totals 13 residues. The CDR3 is CASSSQGGSGYTF. CDR3 DNA sequence: TGTGCCAGCAGTTCCCAGGGGGGTAGCGGCTACACCTTC.

V gene TRBV7-2 combines with J gene TRBJ1-5, with 10 bases lining up with TRBD1. J gave up 7 bases and V 3 bases, and 3 bases lay outside the gene matches. Germline loops: CDR1 SGHTA, CDR2 FQGNSA. This CDR3 contains 14 residues. The DNA of the CDR3 is TGTGCCAGCAGCTTGACAGGGGGCGACCAGCCCCAGCATTTT. Translated: CASSLTGGDQPQHF.

The V and J genes are TRBV7-2 and TRBJ2-1; 10 nucleotides agree with TRBD2. Germline V gene data show CDR1 as SGHTA and CDR2 as FQGNSA. V trimming: 5 bases; J trimming: 4 bases; junction bases outside the gene matches: 8. The CDR3 sequence is 16 residues long. CDR3 nucleotide sequence: TGTGCCAGCAGCACCTTTAGCGGGGGGCCTTACAATGAGCAGTTCTTC. Translating it yields CASSTFSGGPYNEQFF.

The chain joins TRBV12-2 to TRBJ2-5; whether TRBD1, the table's D call, matches the DNA was not checked. TRBV12-2 is shown as a pseudogene. The CDR3 is made up of 17 amino acids. DNA of the CDR3: TGTGCAAGTCGCTCTTTTGAGGTAGAGGGGGATCAAGAGACCCAGTACTTC. It codes for CASRSFEVEGDQETQYF.

This clone has only one observation. This rearrangement joins TRBV7-6 to TRBJ2-7; tentatively, D is TRBD2 (8 bases). The CDR3 spans 16 residues. Trimming took 3 bases from V and 2 from J, leaving 17 bases between them. Germline values: CDR1 SGHVS, CDR2 FNYEAQ. The CDR3 loop reads CASSLTGTSSPYEQYF. The DNA for the CDR3 is TGTGCCAGCAGCTTGACAGGGACTAGTAGTCCCTACGAGCAGTACTTC.

CDR3 DNA: TGTGCCAGCAGTTACACAGGGGGCTTTGCTAATGAAAAACTGTTTTTT. Translation gives CASSYTGGFANEKLFF. The rearrangement uses TRBV6-5 and TRBJ1-4, with 9 bases fitting TRBD1. This CDR3 is built from 16 residues. V shed 2 bases and J 3 bases; nucleotides not matched to a gene: 4. CDR1 is MNHEY and CDR2 is SVGAGI in the germline V gene.

CDR3 in amino acids: CASSLGISSYEQYF. CDR3 DNA sequence: TGTGCCAGCAGCTTAGGGATATCCTCCTACGAGCAGTACTTC. The chain joins TRBV11-2 to TRBJ2-7, with D unclear. Trimming pared 1 base from V and 0 bases from J, leaving 7 bases between. The CDR3 length is 14 residues. Germline lookup yields CDR1 SGHAT and CDR2 FQNNGV.

This rearrangement joins TRBV6-5 to TRBJ1-5; 8 bases line up with TRBD1. The CDR3 consists of 14 residues. The trim removed 5 bases at V and 9 bases at J, leaving 9 bases unmatched. Germline V lookup: CDR1 MNHEY, CDR2 SVGAGI. CDR3 coding DNA: TGTGCCAGCAGTACAGGGGGGCTTTTTGGGCCCCAGCATTTT. Translation gives CASSTGGLFGPQHF.

The V call is TRBV6-6, the J call TRBJ2-4; 10 bases are shared with TRBD2. V lost 4 bases and J lost 9; bases outside the gene matches: 12. Germline V gene data show CDR1 as MNHNY and CDR2 as SVGAGI (reference sequence). The length of the CDR3 is 16 residues. This CDR3 is CASSLAGGPDLSIQYF. CDR3 sequence (DNA): TGTGCCAGCAGTTTAGCGGGGGGCCCCGACCTCAGCATTCAGTACTTC.

The chain employs TRBV4-2 and TRBJ1-1; D might be TRBD1 (6 bases). Germline CDR1 reads LGHNA; CDR2 reads YNFKEQ. This CDR3 region has 16 residues. Trimming shortened V by 0 bases and J by 5 bases, and 16 bases separated the two germline ends. CDR3 bases: TGTGCCAGCAGCCAAGATTTGTGGGGGGCGGAAACTGAAGCTTTCTTT. Amino acids: CASSQDLWGAETEAFF.

The rearrangement links TRBV7-9 to TRBJ2-5; D is perhaps TRBD1 (6 bases). CDR1 and CDR2 (germline): SEHNR, FQNEAQ (reference sequence). This CDR3 region has 15 residues. Trimming shortened V by 1 base and J by 5 bases, and 14 bases separated the two germline ends. CDR3 nucleotide sequence: TGTGCCAGCAGCTTAGTTTGGGGGCTCGGGGAGACCCAGTACTTC. Its translation is CASSLVWGLGETQYF.

The chain recombines TRBV6-1 with TRBJ2-2; tentative D call: TRBD1 (5 bases). Trimming took off 1 base at V and 0 bases at J, with 9 bases between the two ends. The CDR3 sequence is 16 residues long. Germline CDR1 is MNHNS and CDR2 is SASEGT. The chain's CDR3 is CASSEGDSANTGELFF. CDR3 coding DNA: TGTGCCAGCAGTGAAGGAGACAGTGCGAACACCGGGGAGCTGTTTTTT.

This chain connects TRBV4-2 to TRBJ2-7, with 8 bases lining up with TRBD1. The CDR3 has 15 amino acids. The junction had 4 bases not matched to a gene; V was cut back by 1 base and J by 2 bases. The germline gives CDR1 LGHNA, CDR2 YNFKEQ. CDR3 bases: TGTGCCAGCAGCCAAGGGACAGGGTATACCTACGAGCAGTACTTC. Translating it yields CASSQGTGYTYEQYF.

This clone was seen a single time. The chain employs TRBV9 and TRBJ1-2, with no clear D. Germline CDR1 and CDR2: SGDLS and YYNGEE. Trimming took 4 bases from V and 7 from J, leaving 8 bases between them. The CDR3 extends over 11 amino acids. The CDR3 is CASSPTSGYTF. In nucleotides, the CDR3 is TGTGCCAGCAGCCCGACTAGTGGCTACACCTTC.

This clone was seen a single time. The V call is TRBV18, the J call TRBJ1-6; D uncertain. The germline V and J ends were trimmed by 6 bases and 0 bases, with 9 bases remaining between them. Germline-derived CDR1 and CDR2 are KGHSH and LQKENI. This CDR3 contains 15 residues. This CDR3 is CASSQSGSYNSPLHF. The CDR3 DNA sequence: TGTGCCAGCTCCCAAAGCGGCTCCTATAATTCACCCCTCCACTTT.

The chain uses TRBV7-2 and TRBJ1-6, with TRBD1 as a possible D gene (5 bases). Looked up from germline, CDR1 is SGHTA and CDR2 is FQGNSA. CDR3 size: 15 residues. V was pared by 8 bases and J by 0 bases, with 11 bases between. In DNA, the CDR3 is TGTGCCAGCGGGGGGTCGGGCTCCTATAATTCACCCCTCCACTTT. Translating gives CASGGSGSYNSPLHF.